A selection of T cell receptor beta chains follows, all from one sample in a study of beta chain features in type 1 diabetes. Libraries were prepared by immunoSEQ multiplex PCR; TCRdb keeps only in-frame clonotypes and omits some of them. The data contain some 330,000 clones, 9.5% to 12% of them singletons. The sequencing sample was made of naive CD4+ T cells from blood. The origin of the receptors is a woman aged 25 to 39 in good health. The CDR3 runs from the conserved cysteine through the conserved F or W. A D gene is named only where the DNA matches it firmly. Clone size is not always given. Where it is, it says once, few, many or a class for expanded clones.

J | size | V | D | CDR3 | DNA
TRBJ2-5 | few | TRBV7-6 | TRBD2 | CASSLRLAGGVQETQYF | TGTGCCAGCAGCTTACGCCTAGCGGGAGGGGTCCAAGAGACCCAGTACTTC
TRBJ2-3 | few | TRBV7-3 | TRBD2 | CASSQLAPDTQYF | TGTGCCAGCAGCCAACTAGCGCCAGATACGCAGTATTTT
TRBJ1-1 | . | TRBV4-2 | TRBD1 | CASSHAGQLNTEAFF | TGTGCCAGCAGCCACGCGGGACAGCTGAACACTGAAGCTTTCTTT
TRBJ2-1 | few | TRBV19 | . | CASSIAAEGSINEQFF | TGTGCCAGTAGTATAGCCGCGGAGGGATCCATCAATGAGCAGTTCTTC
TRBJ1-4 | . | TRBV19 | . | CASSALEAEKLFF | TGTGCCAGTAGTGCCTTGGAGGCTGAAAAACTGTTTTTT
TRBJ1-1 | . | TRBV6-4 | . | CASRAQGNTEAFF | TGTGCCAGCAGGGCCCAGGGTAACACTGAAGCTTTCTTT
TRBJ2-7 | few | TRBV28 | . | CASNQAVVRYEQYF | TGTGCCAGCAATCAAGCGGTCGTCCGGTACGAGCAGTACTTC
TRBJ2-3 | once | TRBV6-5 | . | CASSYNHRTDTQYF | TGTGCCAGCAGCTATAACCATCGGACAGATACGCAGTATTTT
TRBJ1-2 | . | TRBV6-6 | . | CASSPRGGIGYTF | TGTGCCAGCAGTCCCAGGGGTGGCATTGGCTACACCTTC
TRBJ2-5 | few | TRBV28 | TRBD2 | CASSLSGVTQETQYF | TGTGCCAGCAGTTTAAGCGGGGTGACTCAAGAGACCCAGTACTTC
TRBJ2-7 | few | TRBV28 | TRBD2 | CASSFPLAGVSYEQYF | TGTGCCAGCAGTTTTCCTTTAGCGGGTGTCTCCTACGAGCAGTACTTC
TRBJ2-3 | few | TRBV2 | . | CASKGHTTDTQYF | TGTGCCAGCAAGGGACATACCACAGATACGCAGTATTTT
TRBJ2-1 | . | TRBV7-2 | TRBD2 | CASSLSGLAVSYNEQFF | TGTGCCAGCAGCCTTAGTGGGCTAGCGGTATCCTACAATGAGCAGTTCTTC
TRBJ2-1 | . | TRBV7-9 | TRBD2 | CASSLLAGSYNEQFF | TGTGCCAGCAGCCTACTAGCGGGCTCCTACAATGAGCAGTTCTTC
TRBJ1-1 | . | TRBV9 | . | CASSASSGGLETEAFF | TGTGCCAGCAGCGCCTCCTCGGGAGGTTTGGAGACTGAAGCTTTCTTT
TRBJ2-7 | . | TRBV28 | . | CASSLSGSSKYF | TGTGCCAGCAGTTTAAGCGGGTCGAGCAAGTACTTC
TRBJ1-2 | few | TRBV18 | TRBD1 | CASSPIPGQGNGYTF | TGTGCCAGCTCACCGATACCGGGACAGGGTAATGGCTACACCTTC
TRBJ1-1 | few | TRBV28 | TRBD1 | CASRTGNRNTEAFF | TGTGCCAGCAGGACAGGGAATCGGAACACTGAAGCTTTCTTT
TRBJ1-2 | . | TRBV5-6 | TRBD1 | CASSIKGQGNYGYTF | TGTGCCAGCAGCATCAAGGGACAGGGTAACTATGGCTACACCTTC
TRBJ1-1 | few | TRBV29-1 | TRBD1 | CSAAFTTGGTEAFF | TGCAGCGCCGCCTTCACTACAGGGGGCACTGAAGCTTTCTTT
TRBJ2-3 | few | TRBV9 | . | CASSQGGGMQYF | TGTGCCAGCAGCCAGGGGGGCGGGATGCAGTATTTT
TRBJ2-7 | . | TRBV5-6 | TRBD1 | CASSLTGGAYEQYF | TGTGCCAGCAGTCTGACAGGGGGAGCATACGAGCAGTACTTC
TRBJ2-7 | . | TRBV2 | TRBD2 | CASSGGLAGTEQYF | TGTGCCAGCAGTGGGGGACTAGCGGGTACCGAGCAGTACTTC
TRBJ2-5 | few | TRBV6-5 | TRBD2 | CASSRSGRTGETQYF | TGTGCCAGCAGCCGTAGCGGGAGGACGGGGGAGACCCAGTACTTC
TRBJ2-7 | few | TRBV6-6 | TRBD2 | CASMGSSGLHEQYF | TGTGCCAGCATGGGGTCTAGCGGCTTACACGAGCAGTACTTC
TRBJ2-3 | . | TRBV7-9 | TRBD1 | CASTRQGTQYF | TGTGCCAGCACCCGACAGGGCACGCAGTATTTT
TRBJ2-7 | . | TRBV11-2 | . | CASRFSTGAGEQYF | TGTGCCAGCAGATTTAGTACAGGGGCGGGAGAGCAGTACTTC
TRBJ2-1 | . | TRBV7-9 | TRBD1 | CASSLQFMGQGNNEQFF | TGTGCCAGCAGCTTACAGTTCATGGGACAGGGGAACAATGAGCAGTTCTTC
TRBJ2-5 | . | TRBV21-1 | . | CASSPRDTETQYF | TGTGCCAGCAGCCCCCGGGACACCGAGACCCAGTACTTC
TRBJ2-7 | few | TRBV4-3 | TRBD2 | CASSPPSGEYEQYF | TGCGCCAGCAGCCCGCCTAGCGGAGAATACGAGCAGTACTTC
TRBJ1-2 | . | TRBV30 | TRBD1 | CAWSPGGIYGYTF | TGTGCCTGGAGTCCAGGGGGGATCTATGGCTACACCTTC
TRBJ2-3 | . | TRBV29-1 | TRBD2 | CSVGLAKRGTDTQYF | TGCAGCGTGGGACTAGCTAAGAGAGGTACAGATACGCAGTATTTT
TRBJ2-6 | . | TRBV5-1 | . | CASSVSGSGANVLTF | TGCGCCAGCAGCGTATCGGGGTCTGGGGCCAACGTCCTGACTTTC
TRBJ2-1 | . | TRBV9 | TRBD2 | CASSDGASGSYNEQFF | TGTGCCAGCAGCGATGGGGCTAGCGGTTCCTACAATGAGCAGTTCTTC
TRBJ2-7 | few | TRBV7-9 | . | CASSPRDTGSYEQYF | TGTGCCAGCAGCCCCCGGGACACCGGCTCCTACGAGCAGTACTTC
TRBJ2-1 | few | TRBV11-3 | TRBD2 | CASSAGLAEGDEQFF | TGTGCCAGCAGCGCGGGACTAGCGGAAGGGGATGAGCAGTTCTTC
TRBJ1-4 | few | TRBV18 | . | CASSAPDTTTNEKLFF | TGTGCCAGCTCAGCCCCGGACACCACAACTAATGAAAAACTGTTTTTT
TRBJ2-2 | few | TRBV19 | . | CASSKQGPITGELFF | TGTGCCAGTAGTAAACAGGGACCGATTACCGGGGAGCTGTTTTTT
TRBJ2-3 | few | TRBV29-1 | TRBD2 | CSVGVAGVGDTQYF | TGCAGCGTTGGGGTAGCGGGGGTAGGAGATACGCAGTATTTT
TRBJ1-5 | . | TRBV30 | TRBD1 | CAWSGTGALYNQPQHF | TGTGCCTGGAGTGGGACAGGGGCGTTATACAATCAGCCCCAGCATTTT